This TCR beta chain was captured by sequencing in a study of PD-1 blockade in classical Hodgkin lymphoma. As for the study in general: The nivolumab dose that patients received was 3 mg/kg, given intravenously every 2 weeks.

J gave up 4 bases and V 6 bases, and 10 bases lay outside the gene matches. The CDR3 runs to 15 residues. Germline CDR1 MDHEN, CDR2 SYDVKM. Time point indicated: cycle 4 day 1 (C4D1), after 5 to 7 weeks of nivolumab. Every patient experienced relapse after autologous stem cell transplantation, and brentuximab vedotin exposure varied. Produced via immunoSEQ multiplex PCR; TCRdb's table is partial and in-frame only. The sample has 90,000 to 110,000 clones; around nine tenths are singletons. The origin of this receptor is a human donor with classical Hodgkin lymphoma. The chain uses TRBV28 and TRBJ2-5; 8 positions match TRBD1. Here the sequenced sample was peripheral blood mononuclear cells (PBMCs), taken before the fourth cycle of nivolumab. CDR3 DNA sequence: TGTGCCAGCAGCTGGGACAGGCTGGTAGGAGAGACCCAGTACTTC. As protein: CASSWDRLVGETQYF.